This T cell receptor (beta chain) was recovered during a study of control samples from healthy donors and cancer patients. TCRdb's table, derived via immunoSEQ multiplex PCR, lists solely in-frame clones and lacks some. The table lists some 170,000 clones, 96% of them singletons. Trimming took off 4 bases at V and 4 bases at J, with 14 bases between the two ends. This CDR3 contains 15 residues. The V gene's germline CDR1 is SGHAT and CDR2 FQNNGV. The V gene is TRBV11-2, the J gene TRBJ1-3; D is ambiguous. The material sequenced was blood. This receptor was identified in a woman aged 30 to 39 in good health. CDR3: CASSSYRAEGNTIYF. The CDR3 DNA sequence: TGTGCCAGCAGCTCTTATCGGGCTGAGGGAAACACCATATATTTT.